One sample yielded the 20 T cell receptor beta chains listed below, sequenced in a study of identical twins. From the 5' RACE reads, TCRdb called clonotypes with MiXCR, one entry per CDR3 protein. The data hold roughly 260,000 distinct CDR3 sequences, with 7.5% observed a single time. This sample was also put to use in a study of yellow fever vaccine responses in identical twins.

The sample comprised CD8+ T cells sorted from blood. These receptors were obtained from a woman aged 18-29 years in good health.

The chain has TRBV4-1 and TRBJ1-2; D may be TRBD1 (6 bases). Germline V gene data show CDR1 as MGHRA and CDR2 as YSYEKL. The germline V and J ends were trimmed by 0 bases and 8 bases, with 16 bases remaining between them. The CDR3 extends over 15 amino acids. The CDR3, as DNA: TGCGCCAGCAGCCAAGATACCCTGGACAGTCGCGGCTACACCTTC. Encoded protein: CASSQDTLDSRGYTF.

The CDR3 coding sequence is TGTGCCAGCAGTGAAGCGCTCGGGGGGTCAGTCGAGCAGTACGTC. It codes for CASSEALGGSVEQYV. The rearrangement joins TRBV2 to TRBJ2-7; 7 nucleotides line up with TRBD2. The CDR3 is 15 amino acids. The trim removed 0 bases at V and 6 bases at J, leaving 8 bases unmatched. Per germline, CDR1 SNHLY and CDR2 FYNNEI.

J is TRBJ2-1 and V is TRBV4-1; 8 bases agree with TRBD2. Per the germline V gene, CDR1 is MGHRA and CDR2 is YSYEKL. Germline trimming cut 0 bases from V and 5 bases from J; bases unmatched to any gene: 6. The CDR3 covers 16 residues. CDR3 in amino acids: CASSQESRGGNNEQFF. CDR3 coding DNA: TGCGCCAGCAGCCAAGAGTCTCGGGGGGGGAACAATGAGCAGTTCTTC.

This clonotype was observed a few times. The CDR3, as DNA: TGTGCCAGCAGCCCTACTGATAGTTATGACGGGGAGCTGTTTTTT. It specifies CASSPTDSYDGELFF. This chain links TRBV3-1 with TRBJ2-2; D gene uncertain. Per the germline V gene, CDR1 is LGHDT and CDR2 is YNNKEL (reference sequence). This CDR3 comprises 15 residues. Between the trimmed V and J ends, which lost 4 bases and 7 bases, there was a span of 16 bases.

The J gene is TRBJ1-5, the V gene TRBV2; maybe TRBD1 (6 bases). V lost 4 bases to trimming and J lost 1 base, with 11 bases between them. Germline CDR1 and CDR2: SNHLY and FYNNEI. The CDR3 spans 15 residues. This chain's CDR3 is CASSAGRGSNQPQHF. Written as DNA, the CDR3 is TGTGCCAGCAGTGCGGGCAGGGGAAGCAATCAGCCCCAGCATTTT.

With respect to this clonotype: A read error may produce the germline difference seen at one junction end. The chain recombines TRBV12-3 or TRBV12-4 with TRBJ2-7; 9 bases match TRBD2. This CDR3 has 18 amino acids. DNA of the CDR3: TGTGCCATCAGTTTTATGGTGGTAGCGGGAGAACCGGACTACGAGCAGTACTTC. Its protein product is CAISFMVVAGEPDYEQYF.

This sequence joins TRBV4-1 and TRBJ2-7; 11 bases line up with TRBD1. Looked up from germline, CDR1 is MGHRA and CDR2 is YSYEKL. CDR3 length: 16 amino acids. The junction had 5 bases not matched to a gene; V was cut back by 1 base and J by 3 bases. The CDR3 sequence: CASSQGGTGGSYEQYF. In nucleotides, the CDR3 is TGCGCCAGCAGCCAAGGGGGGACAGGGGGTAGCTACGAGCAGTACTTC.

The chain joins TRBV13 to TRBJ1-1, with 9 bases fitting TRBD1. CDR1 and CDR2 (germline): PRHDT, FYEKMQ (reference sequence). This CDR3 contains 14 residues. Trimming took 5 bases from V and 4 from J; bases not matched to a gene: 5. Here the CDR3 reads CASSPTTGGTEAFF. DNA for the CDR3: TGTGCCAGCAGCCCGACGACAGGGGGCACTGAAGCTTTCTTT.

This clonotype showed up many times. This chain connects TRBV12-3 or TRBV12-4 to TRBJ1-1, with D tentatively TRBD1 (5 bases). Trimming cost V 1 base and J 6 bases, with 12 bases left between them. The CDR3 length is 14 residues. CDR3 bases: TGTGCCAGCAGTTTAGATTTTGGGGACGCTGAAGCTTTCTTT. It yields the protein CASSLDFGDAEAFF.

Ten or more counts support this clonotype. The chain uses TRBV5-1 and TRBJ2-3, with D perhaps matching TRBD2 (5 bases). This CDR3 is built from 16 residues. Trimming took 1 base from V and 0 from J, leaving 12 bases between them. Germline values: CDR1 SGHRS, CDR2 YFSETQ. The CDR3 region has the DNA TGCGCCAGCAGCTTGTGGCTAGCTCTTAGCACAGATACGCAGTATTTT. Protein: CASSLWLALSTDTQYF.

This clonotype was observed a few times. CDR3 nucleotide sequence: TGTGCCAGCAGCTTGGGGTGGACAGGGGTTCAGTACTTC. Its translation is CASSLGWTGVQYF. The chain is built from TRBV7-9 and TRBJ2-4; 9 positions agree with TRBD1. This CDR3 has 13 amino acids. Per germline, CDR1 SEHNR and CDR2 FQNEAQ (reference sequence). V shed 3 bases and J 11 bases; nucleotides not matched to a gene: 5.

V gene TRBV27 combines with J gene TRBJ1-2; 8 bases match TRBD1. Per germline, CDR1 MNHEY and CDR2 SMNVEV (reference sequence). The CDR3 extends over 14 amino acids. V lost 2 bases and J lost 8; bases outside the gene matches: 7. CDR3 in amino acids: CASSLGQGFGGYTF. CDR3 sequence (DNA): TGTGCCAGCAGTTTAGGACAGGGCTTCGGCGGCTACACCTTC.

This clonotype was recorded many times. This sequence joins TRBV12-3 or TRBV12-4 and TRBJ2-5, with 13 bases fitting TRBD2. Trimming removed 2 bases from V and 5 bases from J; junction bases left unmatched: 5. The CDR3 is 16 residues long. CDR3 sequence (DNA): TGTGCCAGCAGTTTAAGGACTAGCGGGAGTTGGGAGACCCAGTACTTC. Its translation is CASSLRTSGSWETQYF.

The chain combines TRBV24-1 with TRBJ2-2, with D tentatively TRBD1 (5 bases). V lost 0 bases to trimming and J lost 2 bases, with 15 bases between them. Germline V lookup: CDR1 KGHDR, CDR2 SFDVKD. The CDR3 loop spans 18 amino acids. CDR3 protein: CATSDLKGPATNTGELFF. The CDR3 DNA reads TGTGCCACCAGTGATTTGAAGGGGCCAGCTACCAACACCGGGGAGCTGTTTTTT.

This clonotype was picked up many times. This CDR3 reads CASNGQGSSYEQYF. CDR3 in DNA: TGTGCCAGCAACGGACAGGGATCTTCCTACGAGCAGTACTTC. This chain uses TRBV7-9 with TRBJ2-7; the match to TRBD1 covers 8 bases. V lost 7 bases to trimming and J lost 1 base; unmatched junction nucleotides: 6. CDR3 length: 14 residues. Germline CDR1 SEHNR, CDR2 FQNEAQ (reference sequence).

This clonotype was seen repeatedly, ten times or more. The chain combines TRBV29-1 with TRBJ2-2, with TRBD1 identical over 8 bases. Germline V gives CDR1 SQVTM, CDR2 ANQGSEA. J gave up 7 bases and V 5 bases, and 3 bases lay outside the gene matches. CDR3 length: 12 amino acids. In DNA, the CDR3 is TGCAGCGTTCGACAGGGGAACGGGGAGCTGTTTTTT. Amino acids: CSVRQGNGELFF.

This clonotype was detected many times. This rearrangement joins TRBV29-1 to TRBJ1-4, with 12 bases aligning to TRBD1. V lost 6 bases, J lost 2 bases, and 7 bases stayed unmatched. The germline V gene encodes CDR1 SQVTM and CDR2 ANQGSEA. This CDR3 has 16 residues. CDR3 residues: CSVGTGGIGTNEKLFF. The CDR3 nucleotides read TGCAGCGTCGGGACAGGGGGCATCGGCACTAATGAAAAACTGTTTTTT.

This clonotype showed up many times. The V call is TRBV13, the J call TRBJ2-2, with D tentatively TRBD2 (5 bases). Trimming pared 0 bases from V and 5 bases from J, leaving 13 bases between. CDR3 length equals 16 residues. Germline-derived CDR1 and CDR2 are PRHDT and FYEKMQ (reference sequence). The CDR3 sequence: CASSLGVWGETGELFF. The CDR3 bases are TGTGCCAGCAGCTTAGGAGTGTGGGGAGAAACCGGGGAGCTGTTTTTT.

This clonotype was seen many times. In nucleotides, the CDR3 is TGTGCCAGCAGCTCGACACCCGATGAGCAGTTCTTC. This translates into CASSSTPDEQFF. The V and J genes are TRBV7-8 and TRBJ2-1; D unresolved. Trimming removed 4 bases from V and 8 bases from J, with 9 bases in between. CDR1 and CDR2 (germline): SGHVS, FQNEAQ. The CDR3 contains 12 residues.

V usage is TRBV4-1 and J usage is TRBJ2-7; 14 bases align to TRBD2. Germline lookup yields CDR1 MGHRA and CDR2 YSYEKL. V gave up 3 bases and J gave up 2 bases; unmatched junction bases: 9. This CDR3 spans 18 amino acids. This CDR3 reads CASSHAGGTSGSTYEQYF. In nucleotides, the CDR3 is TGCGCCAGCAGCCATGCCGGAGGGACTAGCGGGAGTACCTACGAGCAGTACTTC.